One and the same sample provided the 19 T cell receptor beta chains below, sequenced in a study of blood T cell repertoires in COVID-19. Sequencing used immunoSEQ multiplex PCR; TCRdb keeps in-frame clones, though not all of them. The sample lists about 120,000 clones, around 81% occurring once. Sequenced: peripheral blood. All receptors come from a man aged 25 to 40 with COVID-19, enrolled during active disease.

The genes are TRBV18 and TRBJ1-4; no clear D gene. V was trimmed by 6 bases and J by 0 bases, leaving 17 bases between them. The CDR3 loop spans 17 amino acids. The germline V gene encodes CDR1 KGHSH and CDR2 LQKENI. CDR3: CASSHSGEPATNEKLFF. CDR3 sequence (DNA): TGTGCCAGCTCGCACAGTGGGGAGCCGGCAACTAATGAAAAACTGTTTTTT.

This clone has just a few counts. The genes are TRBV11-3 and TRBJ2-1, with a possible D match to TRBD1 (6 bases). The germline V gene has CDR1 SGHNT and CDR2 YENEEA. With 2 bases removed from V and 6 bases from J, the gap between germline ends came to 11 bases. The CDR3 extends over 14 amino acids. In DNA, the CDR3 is TGTGCCAGCAGCTTATCCCGACAGGCCAATGAGCAGTTCTTC. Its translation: CASSLSRQANEQFF.

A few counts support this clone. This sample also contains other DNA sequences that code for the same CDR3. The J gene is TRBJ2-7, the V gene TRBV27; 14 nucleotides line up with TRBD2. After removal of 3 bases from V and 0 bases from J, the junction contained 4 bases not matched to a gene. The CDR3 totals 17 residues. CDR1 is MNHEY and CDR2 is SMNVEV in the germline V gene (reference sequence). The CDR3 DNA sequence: TGTGCCAGCAGTTTCCGCGGGACTAGCGGGAGCTCCTACGAGCAGTACTTC. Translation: CASSFRGTSGSSYEQYF.

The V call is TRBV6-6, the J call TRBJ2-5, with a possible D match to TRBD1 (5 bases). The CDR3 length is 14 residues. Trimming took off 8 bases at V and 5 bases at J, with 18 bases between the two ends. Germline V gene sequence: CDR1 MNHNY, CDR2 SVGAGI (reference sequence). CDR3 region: CASGADRVIETQYF. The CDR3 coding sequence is TGTGCCAGCGGGGCGGATAGGGTGATTGAGACCCAGTACTTC.

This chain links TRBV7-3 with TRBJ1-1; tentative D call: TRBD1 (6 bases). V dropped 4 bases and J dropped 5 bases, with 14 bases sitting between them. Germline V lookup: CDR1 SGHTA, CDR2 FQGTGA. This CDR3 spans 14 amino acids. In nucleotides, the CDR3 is TGTGCCAGCAGCTCGACAGGTCGAGAGACTGAAGCTTTCTTT. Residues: CASSSTGRETEAFF. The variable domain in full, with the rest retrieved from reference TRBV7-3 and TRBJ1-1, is GAGVSQTPSNKVTEKGKYVELRCDPISGHTALYWYRQSLGQGPEFLIYFQGTGAADDSGLPNDRFFAVRPEGSVSTLKIQRTERGDSAVYLCASSSTGRETEAFFGQGTRLTVV.

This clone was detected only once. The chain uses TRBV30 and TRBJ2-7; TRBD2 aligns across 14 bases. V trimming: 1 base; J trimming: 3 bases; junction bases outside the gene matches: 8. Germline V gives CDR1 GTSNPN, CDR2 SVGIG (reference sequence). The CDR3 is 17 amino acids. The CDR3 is CAWSGFPGLAGVYEQYF. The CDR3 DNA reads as TGTGCCTGGAGTGGTTTCCCGGGACTAGCGGGAGTCTACGAGCAGTACTTC.

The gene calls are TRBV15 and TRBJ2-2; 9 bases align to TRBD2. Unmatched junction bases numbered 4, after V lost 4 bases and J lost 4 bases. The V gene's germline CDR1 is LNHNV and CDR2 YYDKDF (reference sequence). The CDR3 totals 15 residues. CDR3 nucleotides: TGTGCCACCAGCAAGCGGGGGGACCCCACCGGGGAGCTGTTTTTT. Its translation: CATSKRGDPTGELFF.

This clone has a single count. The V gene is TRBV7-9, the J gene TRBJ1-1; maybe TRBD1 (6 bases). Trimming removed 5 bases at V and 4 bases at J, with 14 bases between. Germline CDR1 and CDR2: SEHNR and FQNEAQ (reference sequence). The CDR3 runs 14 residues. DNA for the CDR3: TGTGCCAGCAGCACGTCGGGACATTTCACTGAAGCTTTCTTT. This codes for CASSTSGHFTEAFF.

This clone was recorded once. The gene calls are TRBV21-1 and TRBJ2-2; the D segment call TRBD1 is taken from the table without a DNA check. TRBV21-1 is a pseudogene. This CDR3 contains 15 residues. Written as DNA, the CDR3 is TGTGCCAGCAGGACAGGGGGCCGGCACACCGGGGAGCTGTTTTTT. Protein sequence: CASRTGGRHTGELFF.

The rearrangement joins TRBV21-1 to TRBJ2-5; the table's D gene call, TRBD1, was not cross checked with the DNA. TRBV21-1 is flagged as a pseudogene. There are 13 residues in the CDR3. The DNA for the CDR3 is TGTGCCAGCAGCTTTCAGGGCCAAGAGACCCAGTACTTC. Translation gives CASSFQGQETQYF.

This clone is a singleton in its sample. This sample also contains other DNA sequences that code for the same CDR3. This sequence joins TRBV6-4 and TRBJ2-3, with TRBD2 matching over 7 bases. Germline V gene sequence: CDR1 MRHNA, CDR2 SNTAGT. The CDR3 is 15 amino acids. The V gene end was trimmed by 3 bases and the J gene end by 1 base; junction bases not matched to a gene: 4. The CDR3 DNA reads TGTGCCAGCAGTGAAACAAGCGGGGGCACAGATACGCAGTATTTT. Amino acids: CASSETSGGTDTQYF.

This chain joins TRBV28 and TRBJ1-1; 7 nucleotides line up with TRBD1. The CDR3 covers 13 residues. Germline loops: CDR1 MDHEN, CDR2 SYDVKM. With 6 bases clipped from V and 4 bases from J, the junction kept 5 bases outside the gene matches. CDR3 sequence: CASRRTGGTEAFF. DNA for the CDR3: TGTGCCAGCAGGAGGACAGGTGGCACTGAAGCTTTCTTT.

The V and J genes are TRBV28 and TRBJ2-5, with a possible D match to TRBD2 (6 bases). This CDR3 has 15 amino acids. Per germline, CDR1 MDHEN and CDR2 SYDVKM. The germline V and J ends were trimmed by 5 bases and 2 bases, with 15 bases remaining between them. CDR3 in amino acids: CASSPFGLQQETQYF. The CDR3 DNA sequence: TGTGCCAGCAGTCCATTTGGACTACAACAAGAGACCCAGTACTTC.

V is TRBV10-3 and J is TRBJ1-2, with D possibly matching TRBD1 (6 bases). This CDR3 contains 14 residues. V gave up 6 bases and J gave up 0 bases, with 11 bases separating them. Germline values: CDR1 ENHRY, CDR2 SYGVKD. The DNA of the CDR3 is TGTGCCATCAGCAACAGGGAAACTAACTATGGCTACACCTTC. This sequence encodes CAISNRETNYGYTF.

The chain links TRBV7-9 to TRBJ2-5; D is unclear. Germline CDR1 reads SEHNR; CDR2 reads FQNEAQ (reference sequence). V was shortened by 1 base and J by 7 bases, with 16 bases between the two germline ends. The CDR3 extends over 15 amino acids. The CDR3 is CASSLVGRRRVTQYF. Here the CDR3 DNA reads TGTGCCAGCAGCTTAGTGGGCCGCCGGCGTGTGACCCAGTACTTC.

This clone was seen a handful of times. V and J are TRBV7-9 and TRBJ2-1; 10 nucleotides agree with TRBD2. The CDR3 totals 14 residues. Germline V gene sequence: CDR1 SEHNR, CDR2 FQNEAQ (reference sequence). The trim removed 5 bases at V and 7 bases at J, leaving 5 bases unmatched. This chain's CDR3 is CASSPSGRVNEQFF. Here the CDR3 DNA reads TGTGCCAGCAGCCCCAGCGGGAGGGTGAATGAGCAGTTCTTC.

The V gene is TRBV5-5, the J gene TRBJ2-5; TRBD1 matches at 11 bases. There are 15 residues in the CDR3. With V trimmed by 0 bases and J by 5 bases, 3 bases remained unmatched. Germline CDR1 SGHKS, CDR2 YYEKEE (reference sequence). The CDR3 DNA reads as TGTGCCAGCAGCTTGGTGGGACAGGGGGTGGAGACCCAGTACTTC. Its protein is CASSLVGQGVETQYF. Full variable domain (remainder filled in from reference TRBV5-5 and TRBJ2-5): DAGVTQSPTHLIKTRGQQVTLRCSPISGHKSVSWYQQVLGQGPQFIFQYYEKEERGRGNFPDRFSARQFPNYSSELNVNALLLGDSALYLCASSLVGQGVETQYFGPGTRLLVL.

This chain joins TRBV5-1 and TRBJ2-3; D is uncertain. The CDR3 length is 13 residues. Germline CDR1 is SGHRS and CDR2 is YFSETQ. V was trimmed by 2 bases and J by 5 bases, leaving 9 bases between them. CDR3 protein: CASSFPRRDTQYF. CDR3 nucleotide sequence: TGCGCCAGCAGCTTTCCGCGGAGAGATACGCAGTATTTT.

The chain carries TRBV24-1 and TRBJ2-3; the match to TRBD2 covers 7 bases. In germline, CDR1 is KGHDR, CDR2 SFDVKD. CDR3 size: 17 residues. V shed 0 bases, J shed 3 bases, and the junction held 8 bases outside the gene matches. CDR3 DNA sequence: TGTGCCACCAGTGATTTGGGGGACCCGCGGGGGACAGATACGCAGTATTTT. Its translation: CATSDLGDPRGTDTQYF.